This T cell receptor beta chain was identified during a study of shared clonotypes between healthy human individuals. Findings of the study overall: Rarefaction showed sorted-subset sequencing was incomplete despite large depth.

Notes on this clone: Antigen specificity is unknown.

CD4+ cells were split into CD45RA+ naive and CD45RA-negative memory subsets. Profiling relied on immunoSEQ multiplex PCR, and the TCRdb table lists in-frame clones only, not all of them. The sample lists approximately 2,000,000 clones, about 90% occurring once. The junction had 6 bases not matched to a gene; V was cut back by 0 bases and J by 4 bases. The CDR3 runs to 17 residues. Germline V CDR1 and CDR2: SGDLS, YYNGEE. The sample was naive CD4+ T cells from PBMCs. The subset denotes: CD45RA+ positively selected. This clonotype was obtained from a man in his late teens or twenties in good health. Some clones in this sample may be carry-over from other donors' samples. This chain connects TRBV9 to TRBJ2-1; 11 bases map to TRBD2. The CDR3 coding sequence is TGTGCCAGCAGCGTAGGATCCCCTAGCGGGAGGTACAATGAGCAGTTCTTC. Protein: CASSVGSPSGRYNEQFF. Full variable domain (outside the CDR3, taken from reference TRBV9 and TRBJ2-1): DSGVTQTPKHLITATGQRVTLRCSPRSGDLSVYWYQQSLDQGLQFLIQYYNGEERAKGNILERFSAQQFPDLHSELNLSSLELGDSALYFCASSVGSPSGRYNEQFFGPGTRLTVL.